This entry is about one T cell receptor (beta chain). Antigen: not known. The CDR3 spans 15 residues. The V end was cut by 3 bases, the J end by 5 bases, with 16 bases between. Germline CDR1 MNHNS, CDR2 SASEGT. This specimen belongs to a study of T cell responses to AZD1222 COVID-19 vaccine. General study findings and limits: Baseline serostatus was positive in only a handful of AZD1222 recipients. Spike-specific TCR breadth and depth both grew after two AZD1222 doses. White British people made up most donors, females outnumbered males, and clonal diversity was possibly underestimated.

Second-dose intervals near 4 or 12 weeks were combined. Using immunoSEQ multiplex PCR, the repertoire was profiled, and TCRdb retains in-frame clones only, with some absent. The repertoire holds under 150,000 clones, 75% to 90% seen once, with 1.5% to 2% in the top ten. This sample comprised peripheral blood, obtained 28 days after the second AZD1222 dose. This TCR was recovered from an adult who received the AZD1222 COVID-19 vaccine. The chain uses TRBV6-1 and TRBJ1-2; weak D call: TRBD1 (5 bases). CDR3 protein: CASSDPGGENYGYTF. CDR3 nucleotides: TGTGCCAGCAGTGACCCTGGAGGGGAGAATTATGGCTACACCTTC.